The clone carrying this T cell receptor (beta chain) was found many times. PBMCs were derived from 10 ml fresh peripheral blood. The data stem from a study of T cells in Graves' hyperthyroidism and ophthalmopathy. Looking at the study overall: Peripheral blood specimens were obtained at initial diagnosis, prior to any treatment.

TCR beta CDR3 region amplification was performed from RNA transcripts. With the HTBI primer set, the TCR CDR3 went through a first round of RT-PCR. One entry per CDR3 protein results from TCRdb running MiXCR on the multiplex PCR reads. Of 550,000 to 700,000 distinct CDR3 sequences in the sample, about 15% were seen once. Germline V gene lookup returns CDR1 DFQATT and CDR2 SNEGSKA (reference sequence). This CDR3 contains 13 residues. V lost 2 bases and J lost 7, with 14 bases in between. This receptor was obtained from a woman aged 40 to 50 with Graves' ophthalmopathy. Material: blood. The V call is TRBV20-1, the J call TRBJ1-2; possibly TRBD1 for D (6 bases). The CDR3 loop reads CSARLTGSSGYTF. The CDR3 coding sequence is TGCAGTGCTAGATTGACAGGATCTAGTGGCTACACCTTC.